This passage covers 5 T cell receptor beta chains from one sample sequenced in a study of blood T cell repertoires in COVID-19. Clones were read by immunoSEQ multiplex PCR, and TCRdb kept only the in-frame ones, dropping some. This table holds about 370,000 clones, 70% to 90% found once. Input material: peripheral blood. Receptor source: a woman in her 30s with COVID-19, enrolled during active disease.

The chain carries TRBV11-2 and TRBJ2-1; D is possibly TRBD1 (6 bases). The CDR3 runs 14 residues. Germline lookup yields CDR1 SGHAT and CDR2 FQNNGV. Trimming cost V 1 base and J 4 bases, with 8 bases left between them. The CDR3 DNA is TGTGCCAGCAGCTTAGCGGACAGTTACAATGAGCAGTTCTTC. Protein: CASSLADSYNEQFF.

The sample holds one count of this clone. The J gene is TRBJ2-5, the V gene TRBV19; 13 bases line up with TRBD2. V gave up 5 bases and J gave up 4 bases; unmatched junction bases: 4. Per germline, CDR1 LNHDA and CDR2 SQIVND (reference sequence). The CDR3 runs to 15 residues. The CDR3 coding sequence is TGTGCCAGTAGTGGACTAGCGGGAGTCTTAGAGACCCAGTACTTC. It is translated as CASSGLAGVLETQYF. The whole variable domain, remainder taken from reference TRBV19 and TRBJ2-5, is DGGITQSPKYLFRKEGQNVTLSCEQNLNHDAMYWYRQDPGQGLRLIYYSQIVNDFQKGDIAEGYSVSREKKESFPLTVTSAQKNPTAFYLCASSGLAGVLETQYFGPGTRLLVL.

V usage is TRBV2 and J usage is TRBJ1-5; D not resolved. CDR3 length equals 13 residues. The germline CDR1 and CDR2 sequences are SNHLY and FYNNEI. The V and J ends lost 3 bases and 5 bases respectively, with 8 bases between them. CDR3 in DNA: TGTGCCAGCAGTGACTCTTTCGATCAGCCCCAGCATTTT. Translation: CASSDSFDQPQHF.

The chain joins TRBV6-1 to TRBJ1-2; TRBD1 might be the D (5 bases). CDR1 is MNHNS and CDR2 is SASEGT in the germline V gene. CDR3 length equals 16 residues. V was pared by 2 bases and J by 5 bases, with 18 bases between. CDR3 protein: CASSERRGGTPYGYTF. The CDR3 nucleotides read TGTGCCAGCAGTGAACGGAGGGGAGGCACGCCATATGGCTACACCTTC.

The genes are TRBV5-4 and TRBJ2-5; 9 nucleotides agree with TRBD1. The CDR3 sequence is 18 residues long. The germline CDR1 and CDR2 sequences are SGHNT and YYREEE (reference sequence). Losses at the gene ends were 0 bases for V and 5 bases for J; bases not matched to a gene: 14. The CDR3 nucleotides read TGTGCCAGCAGCTTGGCTTCGGGGTGGGGACAGGGTATGGAGACCCAGTACTTC. Residues: CASSLASGWGQGMETQYF. The whole variable domain, filled in from reference TRBV5-4 and TRBJ2-5, reads ETGVTQSPTHLIKTRGQQVTLRCSSQSGHNTVSWYQQALGQGPQFIFQYYREEENGRGNFPPRFSGLQFPNYSSELNVNALELDDSALYLCASSLASGWGQGMETQYFGPGTRLLVL.